A single count supports the clone carrying this TCR beta chain. Its antigen is not identified. Naive-designated CD8 cells lacked CD45RO, were positively enriched for CCR7, and omitted terminally differentiated effector memory CD45RA+ cells. Profiled with immunoSEQ multiplex PCR; TCRdb holds only in-frame clones, not every one. The data contain about 2 million clones, roughly 94% of them singletons. These data come from a study of shared clonotypes between healthy human individuals. Study summary: The plates for each donor numbered three CD4 naive, three CD4 memory, two CD8 naive and one CD8 memory.

The CDR3 loop spans 13 amino acids. CDR1 and CDR2 from the germline V gene are MGHDK and SYGVNS. Deletions cut 4 bases from V and 3 bases from J, with 10 bases between. Study conclusions and caveats: Naive subsets, compared against memory subsets, generally had larger estimated richness values. In having few donors, the study represented limited genetic and exposure-history diversity.

The receptor was isolated from a man younger than 35 in good health. The chain carries TRBV25-1 and TRBJ2-7, with D hard to call. The sequenced material came from naive CD8+ T cells sorted from blood. This CDR3 reads CASSVEDGYEQYF. DNA for the CDR3: TGTGCCAGCAGTGTCGAGGACGGCTACGAGCAGTACTTC.